These 22 T cell receptor beta chains originate from one sample sequenced in a study of early stage breast cancer tumors. Sequenced by immunoSEQ multiplex PCR; TCRdb stores in-frame clones only, minus some. The sample shows 25,000 to 30,000 clones, around 70% of them seen only once. Sequencing input: blood. The receptors derive from a person aged 45 to 60 with breast cancer.

This sequence joins TRBV6-5 and TRBJ2-2, with TRBD2 matching 9 bases. CDR1 MNHEY and CDR2 SVGAGI come from the germline V gene. The CDR3 sequence is 15 residues long. V was pared by 7 bases and J by 3 bases, with 6 bases of the junction left unmatched. CDR3 amino acids: CASKRAGGDTGELFF. The CDR3, as DNA: TGTGCCAGCAAGAGAGCGGGAGGCGACACCGGGGAGCTGTTTTTT.

The chain is built from TRBV7-3 and TRBJ2-6; 11 positions agree with TRBD2. The V gene's germline CDR1 is SGHTA and CDR2 FQGTGA. Unmatched junction bases numbered 6, after V lost 5 bases and J lost 0 bases. CDR3 length: 18 residues. The CDR3 is CASSPTSGVHSGANVLTF. CDR3 DNA: TGTGCCAGCAGCCCGACTAGCGGGGTCCACTCTGGGGCCAACGTCCTGACTTTC.

The J gene is TRBJ1-2, the V gene TRBV9; 10 bases agree with TRBD1. V shed 3 bases, J shed 0 bases, and the junction held 2 bases outside the gene matches. Germline V gene lookup returns CDR1 SGDLS and CDR2 YYNGEE. The CDR3 is 15 residues long. This CDR3 is CASSGGQGANYGYTF. The CDR3 DNA sequence: TGTGCCAGCAGCGGAGGACAGGGGGCTAACTATGGCTACACCTTC.

This clone was seen more than once but under ten times. The rearrangement links TRBV2 to TRBJ2-7; TRBD2 aligns across 9 bases. V dropped 6 bases and J dropped 9; count of bases not matched to a gene: 18. From germline, CDR1 is SNHLY and CDR2 FYNNEI. The CDR3 is made up of 16 amino acids. CDR3 in amino acids: CASRSPSGVFYYVQYF. The CDR3 DNA reads as TGTGCCAGCAGGAGCCCTAGCGGGGTATTCTATTATGTGCAGTACTTC.

This clone was picked up a small number of times. The chain links TRBV2 to TRBJ2-7; 7 bases are a match to TRBD1. Germline trimming cut 5 bases from V and 2 bases from J; bases unmatched to any gene: 12. Germline CDR1 SNHLY, CDR2 FYNNEI. This CDR3 comprises 16 residues. CDR3 sequence: CASSQGGGQQTYEQYF. CDR3 sequence (DNA): TGTGCCAGCAGTCAGGGTGGGGGACAGCAAACCTACGAGCAGTACTTC.

The gene calls are TRBV2 and TRBJ2-7; D is perhaps TRBD1 (5 bases). This CDR3 comprises 13 residues. V was trimmed by 6 bases and J by 3 bases, leaving 12 bases between them. Germline lookup yields CDR1 SNHLY and CDR2 FYNNEI. CDR3 DNA sequence: TGTGCCAGCAGCCCTTTCGACAGCTACGAGCAGTACTTC. Its translation is CASSPFDSYEQYF.

This sequence joins TRBV29-1 and TRBJ2-7; D unclear. Trimming left V 3 bases short and J 9 bases short, with 12 bases between. The CDR3 runs 11 residues. Germline V lookup: CDR1 SQVTM, CDR2 ANQGSEA. For the CDR3, the DNA is TGCAGCGTTGATAAGGCGGTAGGGCAGTACTTC. Its translation: CSVDKAVGQYF.

The chain employs TRBV9 and TRBJ2-1; a weak D match, TRBD2 (5 bases). The germline V gene has CDR1 SGDLS and CDR2 YYNGEE. This CDR3 spans 13 amino acids. V was shortened by 2 bases and J by 8 bases, with 11 bases between the two germline ends. As DNA, the CDR3 is TGTGCCAGCAGCGTGGCGGGCCGGTATGAGCAGTTCTTC. This encodes CASSVAGRYEQFF. Combining the CDR3 with reference TRBV9 and TRBJ2-1 gives the whole variable domain DSGVTQTPKHLITATGQRVTLRCSPRSGDLSVYWYQQSLDQGLQFLIQYYNGEERAKGNILERFSAQQFPDLHSELNLSSLELGDSALYFCASSVAGRYEQFFGPGTRLTVL.

The V and J genes are TRBV9 and TRBJ2-3, with a weak D call TRBD2 (5 bases). Germline V CDR1 and CDR2: SGDLS, YYNGEE. Trimming took 3 bases from V and 4 from J, leaving 18 bases between them. CDR3 length: 16 residues. The CDR3 loop reads CASSARWGAPSDTQYF. CDR3 coding DNA: TGTGCCAGCAGCGCTCGTTGGGGAGCGCCTTCAGATACGCAGTATTTT.

The CDR3 DNA sequence: TGTGCCAGCAGCTTAGATGGGGCCGGCACTACTGAAGCTTTCTTT. Its translation is CASSLDGAGTTEAFF. The chain combines TRBV11-1 with TRBJ1-1, with D perhaps matching TRBD1 (5 bases). This CDR3 contains 15 residues. V was clipped by 1 base and J by 5 bases, with 14 bases between them. Germline-derived CDR1 and CDR2 are SGHAT and FQDESV (reference sequence).

The chain carries TRBV6-6 and TRBJ2-7; unclear D gene. The CDR3 extends over 12 amino acids. Germline CDR1 is MNHNY and CDR2 is SVGAGI (reference sequence). Trimming left V 5 bases short and J 2 bases short, with 7 bases between. The CDR3: CASSIRTYEQYF. CDR3 sequence (DNA): TGTGCCAGCAGTATTCGGACCTACGAGCAGTACTTC.

The V and J genes are TRBV12-5 and TRBJ2-1; 7 bases match TRBD2. V was pared by 6 bases and J by 0 bases, with 5 bases of the junction left unmatched. Germline lookup yields CDR1 LGHNT and CDR2 FRNRAP. The CDR3 is made up of 15 amino acids. The CDR3, as DNA: TGTGCTAGTGGACGTAGCGGGCGCTCCTACAATGAGCAGTTCTTC. Its translation is CASGRSGRSYNEQFF.

This chain links TRBV6-4 with TRBJ2-1; TRBD2 matches at 7 bases. V was pared by 6 bases and J by 4 bases, with 12 bases of the junction left unmatched. The CDR3 has 16 residues. CDR1 MRHNA and CDR2 SNTAGT come from the germline V gene. The CDR3 nucleotides read TGTGCCAGCAGAACCTGGGCCAGCGGGGATTACAATGAGCAGTTCTTC. As protein: CASRTWASGDYNEQFF.

The chain combines TRBV6-1 with TRBJ1-5, with 9 positions matching TRBD1. The CDR3 loop spans 16 amino acids. Trimming cost V 4 bases and J 5 bases; bases outside gene matches: 9. CDR1 is MNHNS, CDR2 SASEGT, per germline. CDR3 in amino acids: CASSARGTGYDQPQHF. The CDR3 nucleotides are TGTGCCAGCAGTGCCCGCGGGACAGGGTACGATCAGCCCCAGCATTTT.

The rearrangement links TRBV18 to TRBJ2-7; possibly TRBD1 for D (6 bases). V was cut by 4 bases and J by 3 bases, with 16 bases left in between. The CDR3 has 15 residues. Germline assignment: CDR1 KGHSH and CDR2 LQKENI. The CDR3 nucleotides read TGTGCCAGCTCACGGGTAGAACAGGGAATCTACGAGCAGTACTTC. Translation gives CASSRVEQGIYEQYF.

The J gene is TRBJ1-1, the V gene TRBV28; D uncertain. The CDR3 totals 14 residues. The ends were cut back, 5 bases at V and 1 base at J, with 11 bases in the middle. Germline CDR1 MDHEN, CDR2 SYDVKM. The CDR3 sequence: CASSKGIENTEAFF. The CDR3 DNA is TGTGCCAGCAGTAAGGGTATCGAGAACACTGAAGCTTTCTTT.

This clone was picked up a small number of times. Germline is not matched at one junction end, which may reflect a read error. The rearrangement uses TRBV7-7 and TRBJ2-5; tentative D call: TRBD2 (6 bases). The CDR3 totals 15 residues. Germline V gene lookup returns CDR1 SSHAT and CDR2 FNYEAQ (reference sequence). In DNA, the CDR3 is TGTGCTAGCAGCCCGCGGTTGGGAGGAAAAGAGACCCAGTACTTC. It yields the protein CASSPRLGGKETQYF.

This clone occurred once. The chain has TRBV9 and TRBJ1-3, with no clear D. This CDR3 has 16 amino acids. Trimming shortened V by 1 base and J by 6 bases, and 17 bases separated the two germline ends. Germline lookup yields CDR1 SGDLS and CDR2 YYNGEE. CDR3 amino acids: CASSVFAAGDKNTIYF. The CDR3 DNA reads as TGTGCCAGCAGCGTATTCGCGGCAGGAGATAAAAACACCATATATTTT.

This chain links TRBV11-2 with TRBJ2-7, with D perhaps matching TRBD2 (6 bases). Germline V gene sequence: CDR1 SGHAT, CDR2 FQNNGV. Deletions cut 3 bases from V and 6 bases from J, with 15 bases between. The length of the CDR3 is 14 residues. The CDR3 is CASSFGSGYVEQYF. CDR3 sequence (DNA): TGTGCCAGCAGCTTCGGGAGCGGGTATGTCGAGCAGTACTTC.

In DNA form, the CDR3 reads TGTGCCAGCAGTTCGGGGAACCGCTACGAGCAGTACTTC. Protein product: CASSSGNRYEQYF. The V and J genes are TRBV6-5 and TRBJ2-5; D possibly corresponds to TRBD2 (5 bases). The last part of the DNA fits TRBJ2-7 better; the J call may be wrong. This CDR3 is built from 13 residues. The germline CDR1 and CDR2 sequences are MNHEY and SVGAGI.

This clone was found a few times. V is TRBV7-9 and J is TRBJ1-5; D is unresolved. Germline CDR1 is SEHNR and CDR2 is FQNEAQ (reference sequence). Trimming removed 5 bases from V and 5 bases from J, with 16 bases in between. This CDR3 has 15 residues. CDR3 residues: CASSRTEGGDQPQHF. Here the CDR3 DNA reads TGTGCCAGCAGCCGCACCGAGGGAGGAGATCAGCCCCAGCATTTT.

This clone was seen a handful of times. The CDR3 nucleotides read TGTGCCAGCAGCTTTACAGCGGGACAGACCTACGAGCAGTACTTC. This codes for CASSFTAGQTYEQYF. The rearrangement uses TRBV7-3 and TRBJ2-7; D might be TRBD1 or TRBD2, each matching 7 bases. Germline loops: CDR1 SGHTA, CDR2 FQGTGA. V dropped 3 bases and J dropped 2 bases, with 14 bases sitting between them. CDR3 size: 15 residues.